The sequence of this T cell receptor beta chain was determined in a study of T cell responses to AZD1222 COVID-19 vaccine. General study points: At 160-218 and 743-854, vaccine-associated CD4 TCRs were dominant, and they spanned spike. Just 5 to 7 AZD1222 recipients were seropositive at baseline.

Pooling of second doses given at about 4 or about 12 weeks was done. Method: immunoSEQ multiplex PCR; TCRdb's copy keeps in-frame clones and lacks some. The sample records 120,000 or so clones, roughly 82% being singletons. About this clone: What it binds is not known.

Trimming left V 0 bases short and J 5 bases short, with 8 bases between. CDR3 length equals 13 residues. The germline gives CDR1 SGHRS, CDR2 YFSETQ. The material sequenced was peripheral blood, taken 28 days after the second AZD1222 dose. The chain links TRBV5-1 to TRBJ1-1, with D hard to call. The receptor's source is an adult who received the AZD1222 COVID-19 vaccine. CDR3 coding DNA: TGCGCCAGCAGCTTGGCGGTTCGGACTGAAGCTTTCTTT. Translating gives CASSLAVRTEAFF.